The 25 T cell receptor beta chains given below trace back to one sample, sequenced in a study of cytomegalovirus exposure and HLA in healthy donors. Vbeta (60) and Jbeta (13) primers were used in the PCR. Sequencing was performed with immunoSEQ multiplex PCR; in TCRdb, only in-frame clones are kept and a portion is missing. This table holds 100,000 to 150,000 clones. The sequencing sample was made of PBMCs. The receptors come from a woman in her thirties or forties in good health and CMV-seropositive.

The chain carries TRBV15 and TRBJ2-7; D not certain. Germline CDR1 LNHNV, CDR2 YYDKDF (reference sequence). V shed 0 bases and J shed 5 bases, with 5 bases lying between them. This CDR3 comprises 12 residues. The CDR3 DNA reads as TGTGCCACCAGCAGAGATTCAGACGAGCAGTACTTC. It is translated as CATSRDSDEQYF.

J is TRBJ2-1 and V is TRBV19; 9 bases map to TRBD2. The J segment lost 2 bases and the V segment lost 5 bases, leaving 10 bases of the junction unmatched. Germline loops: CDR1 LNHDA, CDR2 SQIVND (reference sequence). The length of the CDR3 is 17 residues. CDR3 protein: CASSLDVGGRAYNEQFF. CDR3 nucleotide sequence: TGTGCCAGTAGTCTCGACGTTGGCGGGAGGGCCTACAATGAGCAGTTCTTC.

The chain is built from TRBV9 and TRBJ2-5, with D perhaps TRBD1 (6 bases). The CDR3 contains 14 residues. The germline V gene encodes CDR1 SGDLS and CDR2 YYNGEE. Trimming shortened V by 1 base and J by 7 bases, and 14 bases separated the two germline ends. The CDR3 loop reads CASSVSTGFGTQYF. The CDR3 DNA reads TGTGCCAGCAGCGTATCCACAGGGTTTGGGACCCAGTACTTC.

The chain is built from TRBV6-6 and TRBJ2-1; 9 bases agree with TRBD2. The length of the CDR3 is 14 residues. The ends lost 7 bases at V and 9 bases at J; junction bases unmatched: 10. CDR1 and CDR2 (germline): MNHNY, SVGAGI (reference sequence). This CDR3 reads CASTLPRTSVEQFF. Written as DNA, the CDR3 is TGTGCCAGCACCTTACCCCGGACTAGCGTTGAGCAGTTCTTC.

The CDR3 protein is CASSIGDKNTGELFF. DNA for the CDR3: TGTGCCAGTAGTATCGGGGACAAGAACACCGGGGAGCTGTTTTTT. The rearrangement links TRBV19 to TRBJ2-2; the D gene is possibly TRBD1 (6 bases). CDR1 and CDR2 (germline): LNHDA, SQIVND (reference sequence). The CDR3 covers 15 residues. Trimming took off 3 bases at V and 1 base at J, with 9 bases between the two ends.

The chain combines TRBV28 with TRBJ1-1, with a tentative D call TRBD1 (6 bases). The V gene's germline CDR1 is MDHEN and CDR2 SYDVKM. V was shortened by 5 bases and J by 3 bases, with 16 bases between the two germline ends. This CDR3 is 15 amino acids long. CDR3 sequence: CASSRLRGADTEAFF. The CDR3 DNA sequence: TGTGCCAGCAGTCGTCTACGGGGGGCGGACACTGAAGCTTTCTTT. The full variable domain, rest sourced from reference TRBV28 and TRBJ1-1, is DVKVTQSSRYLVKRTGEKVFLECVQDMDHENMFWYRQDPGLGLRLIYFSYDVKMKEKGDIPEGYSVSREKKERFSLILESASTNQTSMYLCASSRLRGADTEAFFGQGTRLTVV.

The chain uses TRBV28 and TRBJ2-1, with unresolved D. This CDR3 spans 12 amino acids. Trimming stripped 6 bases from V and 8 bases from J, with 11 bases between. The V gene's germline CDR1 is MDHEN and CDR2 SYDVKM. DNA for the CDR3: TGTGCCAGCAGCCCCAGAAGCGATGAGCAGTTCTTC. This sequence encodes CASSPRSDEQFF.

The V gene is TRBV29-1, the J gene TRBJ1-3; 7 positions match TRBD1. The germline CDR1 and CDR2 sequences are SQVTM and ANQGSEA. The CDR3 loop spans 15 amino acids. V lost 4 bases and J lost 3; bases outside the gene matches: 9. DNA for the CDR3: TGCAGCGTTGCAGGGGGAGATCGTATTGGAAACACCATATATTTT. Amino acids: CSVAGGDRIGNTIYF.

The chain joins TRBV9 to TRBJ2-1; TRBD2 matches at 9 bases. CDR1 and CDR2 (germline): SGDLS, YYNGEE. Trimming took 2 bases from V and 7 from J; bases not matched to a gene: 4. The CDR3 loop spans 14 amino acids. The CDR3 loop reads CASSVSGSRNEQFF. The CDR3 nucleotides are TGTGCCAGCAGCGTTAGCGGGAGTAGGAATGAGCAGTTCTTC.

The V and J genes are TRBV4-1 and TRBJ1-1; no reliable D call. Germline lookup yields CDR1 MGHRA and CDR2 YSYEKL. The CDR3 runs to 13 residues. V lost 0 bases to trimming and J lost 9 bases, with 11 bases between them. The CDR3 here is CASSQDGEGKAFF. CDR3 DNA: TGCGCCAGCAGCCAAGATGGGGAGGGAAAAGCTTTCTTT.

As to this clone: The junction departs from germline at one end; a sequencing error may be responsible. The chain recombines TRBV29-1 with TRBJ2-6; D call uncertain. This CDR3 spans 14 amino acids. The germline CDR1 and CDR2 sequences are SQVTM and ANQGSEA. The CDR3 DNA is TGCAGCGCTGAACTGGGCGCTGGGGCCAACGTCCTGACTTTC. Translating it yields CSAELGAGANVLTF.

This chain links TRBV19 with TRBJ2-5; perhaps TRBD1 as D (6 bases). Germline loops: CDR1 LNHDA, CDR2 SQIVND (reference sequence). The CDR3 covers 18 residues. V lost 4 bases to trimming and J lost 2 bases, with 23 bases between them. The CDR3 DNA sequence: TGTGCCAGTAGTACCCAGGTGGGGGCCACTCGGAGACAAGAGACCCAGTACTTC. The encoded protein is CASSTQVGATRRQETQYF.

The J gene is TRBJ1-4, the V gene TRBV19; D might be TRBD1 (6 bases). From germline, CDR1 is LNHDA and CDR2 SQIVND (reference sequence). The CDR3 length is 17 residues. V was pared by 7 bases and J by 8 bases, with 26 bases between. DNA for the CDR3: TGTGCCAGTACCCCTGGGACACTCGACTACGATGAGGAAAAACTGTTTTTT. It is translated as CASTPGTLDYDEEKLFF.

Comments on this clone: Distinct nucleotide sequences in the sample also encode this CDR3. This chain uses TRBV5-1 with TRBJ2-5; 10 bases align to TRBD1. The CDR3 length is 14 residues. Germline loops: CDR1 SGHRS, CDR2 YFSETQ. With V trimmed by 2 bases and J by 3 bases, 1 base remained unmatched. CDR3: CASSLGTGEETQYF. The CDR3 DNA reads as TGCGCCAGCAGCTTAGGGACAGGGGAAGAGACCCAGTACTTC.

The chain links TRBV6-5 to TRBJ1-4; 7 bases fit TRBD1. CDR3 length equals 15 residues. From germline, CDR1 is MNHEY and CDR2 SVGAGI. V gave up 0 bases and J gave up 4 bases; unmatched junction bases: 2. Here the CDR3 reads CASSYSGQVNEKLFF. The CDR3 DNA reads as TGTGCCAGCAGTTACTCCGGACAGGTTAATGAAAAACTGTTTTTT.

CDR3 DNA sequence: TGTGCCAGTCGGGACAGCGGTTCCTACGAGCAGTACTTC. Translated, it gives CASRDSGSYEQYF. The V call is TRBV6-1, the J call TRBJ2-7, with TRBD1 matching over 7 bases. CDR3 size: 13 residues. V was pared by 9 bases and J by 1 base, with 6 bases of the junction left unmatched. Germline V gene sequence: CDR1 MNHNS, CDR2 SASEGT.

A word on this clone: A read error may produce the germline difference seen at one junction end. Here the CDR3 DNA reads TGCAGCGTTGGGAAGGGACAGGTGAGGGCCTACGGGCAGTACTTC. Translating it yields CSVGKGQVRAYGQYF. The genes are TRBV29-1 and TRBJ2-7, with TRBD1 matching 8 bases. CDR1 is SQVTM and CDR2 is ANQGSEA in the germline V gene. The CDR3 covers 15 residues.

The chain employs TRBV4-1 and TRBJ1-2; D is undetermined. CDR1 and CDR2 (germline): MGHRA, YSYEKL. The V and J ends lost 1 base and 8 bases respectively, with 11 bases between them. This CDR3 region has 13 residues. In DNA form, the CDR3 reads TGCGCCAGCAGCCAAGGAGGCTTCGCGGGCTACACCTTC. This encodes CASSQGGFAGYTF.

The chain has TRBV7-3 and TRBJ2-5, with a weak D call TRBD2 (5 bases). V was cut by 2 bases and J by 5 bases, with 9 bases left in between. The CDR3 contains 13 residues. CDR1 is SGHTA and CDR2 is FQGTGA in the germline V gene. CDR3 in amino acids: CASSLLGSETQYF. CDR3 in DNA: TGTGCCAGCAGCTTATTAGGGAGCGAGACCCAGTACTTC.

Points on this clone: The same CDR3 arises from other DNA sequences in this sample as well. The rearrangement uses TRBV14 and TRBJ2-7, with D unresolved. The length of the CDR3 is 11 residues. CDR1 is SGHDN and CDR2 is FVKESK in the germline V gene. V lost 1 base, J lost 4 bases, and 2 bases lay in between. CDR3 residues: CASSQAYEQYF. The CDR3, as DNA: TGTGCCAGCAGCCAAGCGTACGAGCAGTACTTC.

The gene calls are TRBV7-3 and TRBJ2-3; 11 nucleotides agree with TRBD2. This CDR3 has 15 residues. J gave up 4 bases and V 5 bases, and 5 bases lay outside the gene matches. Germline V CDR1 and CDR2: SGHTA, FQGTGA. Written as DNA, the CDR3 is TGTGCCAGCAGCCCCCTAGCGGGAGGAGCAGATACGCAGTATTTT. It codes for CASSPLAGGADTQYF.

The chain uses TRBV27 and TRBJ1-1; D ambiguous. The V gene's germline CDR1 is MNHEY and CDR2 SMNVEV (reference sequence). CDR3 length: 14 residues. Trimming removed 3 bases at V and 1 base at J, with 9 bases between. The CDR3 region is CASSLGSRNTEAFF. CDR3 sequence (DNA): TGTGCCAGCAGTTTGGGGAGCAGGAACACTGAAGCTTTCTTT.

J is TRBJ2-5 and V is TRBV5-4; 8 nucleotides align to TRBD2. This CDR3 comprises 15 residues. V shed 4 bases and J 3 bases; nucleotides not matched to a gene: 8. Germline lookup yields CDR1 SGHNT and CDR2 YYREEE (reference sequence). The CDR3 DNA follows: TGTGCCAGCAGCCCGGGGGGGGCCGCCGAAGAGACCCAGTACTTC. It encodes CASSPGGAAEETQYF.

The chain is built from TRBV28 and TRBJ1-2, with TRBD1 matching over 8 bases. Germline lookup yields CDR1 MDHEN and CDR2 SYDVKM. The trim removed 3 bases at V and 5 bases at J, leaving 8 bases unmatched. The CDR3 covers 15 residues. The chain's CDR3 is CASSFGTGTLYGYTF. Here the CDR3 DNA reads TGTGCCAGCAGTTTCGGGACAGGAACATTATATGGCTACACCTTC.

V gene TRBV29-1 combines with J gene TRBJ2-3; 7 nucleotides match TRBD2. In germline, CDR1 is SQVTM, CDR2 ANQGSEA. V lost 5 bases to trimming and J lost 6 bases; unmatched junction nucleotides: 5. The CDR3 is 12 amino acids. DNA for the CDR3: TGCAGCGTTTCGGGACTACGGGATACGCAGTATTTT. Protein product: CSVSGLRDTQYF.